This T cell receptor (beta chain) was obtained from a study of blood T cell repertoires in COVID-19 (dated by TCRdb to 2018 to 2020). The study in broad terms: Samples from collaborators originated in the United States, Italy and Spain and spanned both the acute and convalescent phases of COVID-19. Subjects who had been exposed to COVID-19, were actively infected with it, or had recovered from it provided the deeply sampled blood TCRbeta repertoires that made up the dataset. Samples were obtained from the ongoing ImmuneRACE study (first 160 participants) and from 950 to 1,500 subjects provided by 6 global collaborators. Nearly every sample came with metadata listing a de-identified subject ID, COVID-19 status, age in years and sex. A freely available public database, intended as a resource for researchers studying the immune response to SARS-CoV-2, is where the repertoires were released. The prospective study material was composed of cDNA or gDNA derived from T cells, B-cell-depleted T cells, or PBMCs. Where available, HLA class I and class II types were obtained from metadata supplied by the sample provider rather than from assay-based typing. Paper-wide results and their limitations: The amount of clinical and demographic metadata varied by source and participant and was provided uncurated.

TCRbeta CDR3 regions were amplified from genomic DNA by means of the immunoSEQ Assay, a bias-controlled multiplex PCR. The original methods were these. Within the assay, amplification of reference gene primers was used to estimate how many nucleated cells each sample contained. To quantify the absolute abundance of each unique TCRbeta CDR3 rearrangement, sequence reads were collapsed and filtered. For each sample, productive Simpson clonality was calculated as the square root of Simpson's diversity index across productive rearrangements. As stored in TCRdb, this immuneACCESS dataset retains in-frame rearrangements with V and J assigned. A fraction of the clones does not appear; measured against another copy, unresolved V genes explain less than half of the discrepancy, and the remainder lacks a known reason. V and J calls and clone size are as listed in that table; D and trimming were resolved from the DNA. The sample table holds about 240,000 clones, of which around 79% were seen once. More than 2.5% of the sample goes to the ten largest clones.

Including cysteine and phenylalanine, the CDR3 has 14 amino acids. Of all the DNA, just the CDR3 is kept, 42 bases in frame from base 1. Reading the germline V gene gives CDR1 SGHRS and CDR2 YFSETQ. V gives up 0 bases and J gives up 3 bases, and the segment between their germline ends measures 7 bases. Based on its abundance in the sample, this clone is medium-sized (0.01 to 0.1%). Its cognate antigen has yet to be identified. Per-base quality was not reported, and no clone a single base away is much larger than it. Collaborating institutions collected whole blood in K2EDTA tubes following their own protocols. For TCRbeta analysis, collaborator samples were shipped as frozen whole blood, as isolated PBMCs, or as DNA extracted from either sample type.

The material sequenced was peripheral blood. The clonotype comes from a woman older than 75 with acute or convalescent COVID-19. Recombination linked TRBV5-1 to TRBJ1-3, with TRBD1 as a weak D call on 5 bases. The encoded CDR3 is CASSLAGGGNTIYF. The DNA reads TGCGCCAGCAGCTTGGCCGGGGGTGGAAACACCATATATTTT.